This TCR beta chain comes out of a study of blood T cells in healthy people across ages. Whole-study findings and limits: Versus aged donors, long-lived donors had higher diversity and more naive CD4+ cells. Among T cells, TCR beta diversity per million cells dropped roughly linearly as age rose.

This clonotype was recorded only once. The antigen is not known. With 5 bases removed from V and 5 bases from J, the gap between germline ends came to 12 bases. The CDR3 has 12 amino acids. CDR1 and CDR2 (germline): SQVTM, ANQGSEA. Using a J-beta primer mix together with a sample-barcoded 5' primer, a second PCR was run for roughly 6 to 12 cycles. Every molecule of cDNA carried a tag from a template-switch adaptor with 12 random nucleotides. TCRdb reprocessed the 5' RACE reads with MiXCR, giving one entry per CDR3 protein. The sample holds some 860,000 distinct CDR3 sequences, about 56% seen once. Sequenced sample: blood. The V gene is TRBV29-1, the J gene TRBJ2-5; D tentatively reads TRBD1 or TRBD2 (5 bases each). The clonotype originates from a middle-aged man in good health. The CDR3 region is CSVNQGRETQYF. CDR3 bases: TGCAGCGTTAATCAGGGACGGGAGACCCAGTACTTC. Looking up the rest from reference TRBV29-1 and TRBJ2-5 gives the full variable domain: SAVISQKPSRDICQRGTSLTIQCQVDSQVTMMFWYRQQPGQSLTLIATANQGSEATYESGFVIDKFPISRPNLTFSTLTVSNMSPEDSSIYLCSVNQGRETQYFGPGTRLLVL.